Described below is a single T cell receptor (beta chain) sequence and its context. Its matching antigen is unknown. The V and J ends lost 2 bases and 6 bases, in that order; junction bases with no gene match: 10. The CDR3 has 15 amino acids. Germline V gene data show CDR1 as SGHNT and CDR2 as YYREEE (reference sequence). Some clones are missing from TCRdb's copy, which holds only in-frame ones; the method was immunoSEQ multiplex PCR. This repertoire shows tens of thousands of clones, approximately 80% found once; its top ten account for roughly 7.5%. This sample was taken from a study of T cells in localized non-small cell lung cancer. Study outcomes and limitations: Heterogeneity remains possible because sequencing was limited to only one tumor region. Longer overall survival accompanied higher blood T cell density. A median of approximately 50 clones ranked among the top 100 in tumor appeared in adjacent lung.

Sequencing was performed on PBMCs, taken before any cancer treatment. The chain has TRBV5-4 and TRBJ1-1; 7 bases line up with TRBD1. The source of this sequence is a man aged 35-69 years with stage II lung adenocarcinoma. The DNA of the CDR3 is TGTGCCAGCAGCTTCAGGACAGGCGCTTTGGCTGAAGCTTTCTTT. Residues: CASSFRTGALAEAFF.